These T cell receptor beta chains were read from a single sample in a study of cytomegalovirus exposure and HLA in healthy donors. TCRdb's copy holds only in-frame clones and misses some; the assay was immunoSEQ multiplex PCR. The data hold 250,000 to 400,000 clones, with 88% observed a single time. Material for sequencing was PBMCs. These receptors were taken from a man aged 25 to 40 in good health and CMV-seronegative. CDR3s include the opening cysteine and the closing phenylalanine or tryptophan. Fields, in order: CDR3 protein, CDR3 DNA, D gene, clone size, V gene, J gene. A D gene is named only where the DNA matches it firmly. The size of a clone is reported for some rows only, either as once, few or many, or as a class for expanded clones.

CDR3aa: CAIPRLLVTGELFF; CDR3nt: TGCGCCATCCCTCGGTTGTTGGTCACCGGGGAGCTGTTTTTT; d_gene: NA; abundance: few; v_gene: TRBV10-1; j_gene: TRBJ2-2
CDR3aa: CSAQGDYGYTF; CDR3nt: TGCAGCGCGCAGGGTGACTATGGCTACACCTTC; d_gene: NA; abundance: NA; v_gene: TRBV29-1; j_gene: TRBJ1-2
CDR3aa: CASSPGDRWESGYTF; CDR3nt: TGTGCCAGCAGCCCTGGGGACAGGTGGGAGTCTGGCTACACCTTC; d_gene: TRBD1; abundance: NA; v_gene: TRBV7-6; j_gene: TRBJ1-2
CDR3aa: CASSPVGNTIYF; CDR3nt: TGTGCCAGCAGCCCCGTTGGAAACACCATATATTTT; d_gene: NA; abundance: NA; v_gene: TRBV7-9; j_gene: TRBJ1-3
CDR3aa: CASSPGQGVDTQYF; CDR3nt: TGTGCCAGCAGCCCTGGACAGGGTGTAGATACGCAGTATTTT; d_gene: TRBD1; abundance: NA; v_gene: TRBV7-6; j_gene: TRBJ2-3
CDR3aa: CASIPDNLVYGYTF; CDR3nt: TGTGCCAGCATCCCGGACAACTTAGTCTATGGCTACACCTTC; d_gene: NA; abundance: NA; v_gene: TRBV6-1; j_gene: TRBJ1-2
CDR3aa: CASSFREAGETQYF; CDR3nt: TGCGCCAGCAGCTTCAGGGAAGCTGGGGAGACCCAGTACTTC; d_gene: NA; abundance: NA; v_gene: TRBV5-1; j_gene: TRBJ2-5
CDR3aa: CASSYAGTSSETQYF; CDR3nt: TGTGCCAGCAGCTATGCCGGGACTAGCTCAGAGACCCAGTACTTC; d_gene: TRBD2; abundance: NA; v_gene: TRBV7-9; j_gene: TRBJ2-5
CDR3aa: CASDRINEQYF; CDR3nt: TGTGCCAGCGACAGGATAAACGAGCAGTACTTC; d_gene: NA; abundance: NA; v_gene: TRBV6-1; j_gene: TRBJ2-7
CDR3aa: CASRPMTSGQHTEAFF; CDR3nt: TGTGCCAGCAGACCGATGACTTCGGGACAGCACACTGAAGCTTTCTTT; d_gene: TRBD1; abundance: once; v_gene: TRBV6-6; j_gene: TRBJ1-1
CDR3aa: CASSLAGTENTEAFF; CDR3nt: TGCGCCAGCAGCTTGGCAGGGACAGAAAACACTGAAGCTTTCTTT; d_gene: TRBD1; abundance: NA; v_gene: TRBV5-1; j_gene: TRBJ1-1
CDR3aa: CASSQGVSGGRETQYF; CDR3nt: TGCGCCAGCAGCCAAGGTGTGAGCGGGGGGCGCGAGACCCAGTACTTC; d_gene: TRBD2; abundance: NA; v_gene: TRBV4-3; j_gene: TRBJ2-5
CDR3aa: CASSGVQSVRDEQYF; CDR3nt: TGTGCCAGCAGTGGCGTTCAGTCTGTTCGGGACGAGCAGTACTTC; d_gene: NA; abundance: NA; v_gene: TRBV2; j_gene: TRBJ2-7
CDR3aa: CASSHRTANTEAFF; CDR3nt: TGCGCCAGCAGCCACCGGACAGCCAACACTGAAGCTTTCTTT; d_gene: NA; abundance: NA; v_gene: TRBV4-3; j_gene: TRBJ1-1
CDR3aa: CASSESRGSYTIYF; CDR3nt: TGTGCCAGCAGTGAATCACGGGGGTCGTACACCATATATTTT; d_gene: NA; abundance: NA; v_gene: TRBV2; j_gene: TRBJ1-3
CDR3aa: CASSYLSNQPQHF; CDR3nt: TGTGCCAGCAGTTATTTAAGCAATCAGCCCCAGCATTTT; d_gene: NA; abundance: few; v_gene: TRBV6-6; j_gene: TRBJ1-5
CDR3aa: CASSWQEQGSSYEQYF; CDR3nt: TGTGCCAGCAGCTGGCAAGAACAGGGGAGCTCCTACGAGCAGTACTTC; d_gene: TRBD1; abundance: NA; v_gene: TRBV5-6; j_gene: TRBJ2-7
CDR3aa: CASSYRDWNSPLHF; CDR3nt: TGTGCCAGCAGTTACCGCGACTGGAATTCACCCCTCCACTTT; d_gene: NA; abundance: NA; v_gene: TRBV6-5; j_gene: TRBJ1-6
CDR3aa: CASSLAVAGGHQPQHF; CDR3nt: TGTGCCAGCAGCTTGGCGGTGGCAGGGGGACATCAGCCCCAGCATTTT; d_gene: TRBD1; abundance: NA; v_gene: TRBV5-6; j_gene: TRBJ1-5
CDR3aa: CASSYGQQGAGEKLFF; CDR3nt: TGTGCCAGCAGTTACGGTCAACAGGGGGCGGGTGAAAAACTGTTTTTT; d_gene: TRBD1; abundance: NA; v_gene: TRBV6-5; j_gene: TRBJ1-4
CDR3aa: CASSRNAGGFFYEQYF; CDR3nt: TGTGCCAGCAGCCGGAATGCAGGGGGCTTTTTCTACGAGCAGTACTTC; d_gene: TRBD1; abundance: NA; v_gene: TRBV5-4; j_gene: TRBJ2-7
CDR3aa: CASGSGDEQYF; CDR3nt: TGTGCTAGTGGTTCCGGGGACGAGCAGTACTTC; d_gene: NA; abundance: few; v_gene: TRBV12-5; j_gene: TRBJ2-7
CDR3aa: CASRSVSGDSYEQYF; CDR3nt: TGCGCCAGCAGATCCGTTAGCGGGGACTCCTACGAGCAGTACTTC; d_gene: TRBD2; abundance: NA; v_gene: TRBV5-1; j_gene: TRBJ2-7
CDR3aa: CASSLGAGVYEAFF; CDR3nt: TGTGCCAGCAGCTTAGGGGCGGGGGTCTATGAAGCTTTCTTT; d_gene: NA; abundance: NA; v_gene: TRBV11-2; j_gene: TRBJ1-1
CDR3aa: CASSPGLSYEQYF; CDR3nt: TGTGCCAGCAGCCCCGGTTTATCCTACGAGCAGTACTTC; d_gene: NA; abundance: NA; v_gene: TRBV11-2; j_gene: TRBJ2-7